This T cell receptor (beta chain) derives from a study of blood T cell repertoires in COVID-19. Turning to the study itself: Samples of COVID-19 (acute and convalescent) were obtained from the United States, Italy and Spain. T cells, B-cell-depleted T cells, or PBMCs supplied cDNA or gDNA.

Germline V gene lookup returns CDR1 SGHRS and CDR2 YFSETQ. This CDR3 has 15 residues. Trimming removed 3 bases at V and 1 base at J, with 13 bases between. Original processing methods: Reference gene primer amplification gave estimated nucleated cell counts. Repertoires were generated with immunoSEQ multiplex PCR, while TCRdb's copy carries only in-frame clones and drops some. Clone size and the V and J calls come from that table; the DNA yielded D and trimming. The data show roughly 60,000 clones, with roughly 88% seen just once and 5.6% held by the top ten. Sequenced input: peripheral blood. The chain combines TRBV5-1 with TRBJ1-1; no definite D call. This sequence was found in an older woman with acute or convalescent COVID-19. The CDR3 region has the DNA TGCGCCAGCAGCTCAGGTATGCTCGGGAACACTGAAGCTTTCTTT. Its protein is CASSSGMLGNTEAFF.